The 6 T cell receptor beta chains below all came from one sample that was sequenced in a study of T cell changes during pregnancy in multiple sclerosis. Using immunoSEQ multiplex PCR, the repertoire was profiled, and TCRdb retains in-frame clones only, with some absent. Found here are roughly 41,000 clones, around 89% of them singletons; the top ten hold under 7.5%. Material: CD8+ T cells from peripheral blood mononuclear cells, obtained in the third trimester of pregnancy. The receptors shown here come from a female donor with multiple sclerosis, enrolled in a pregnancy study.

The chain employs TRBV27 and TRBJ2-5; 7 bases align to TRBD1. V was pared by 5 bases and J by 5 bases, with 8 bases of the junction left unmatched. Per the germline V gene, CDR1 is MNHEY and CDR2 is SMNVEV (reference sequence). The CDR3 is 14 amino acids. The DNA for the CDR3 is TGTGCCAGCAGTCGTAGACAGGGACGGGAGACCCAGTACTTC. Amino acid sequence: CASSRRQGRETQYF.

This chain links TRBV7-9 with TRBJ1-2; 11 bases agree with TRBD1. Germline V gene lookup returns CDR1 SEHNR and CDR2 FQNEAQ (reference sequence). V shed 1 base and J 5 bases; nucleotides not matched to a gene: 3. The CDR3 extends over 15 amino acids. The CDR3 loop is CASSLGTGGLYGYTF. As DNA, the CDR3 is TGTGCCAGCAGCTTAGGGACAGGGGGCCTGTATGGCTACACCTTC.

V and J are TRBV6-4 and TRBJ2-3; 12 positions agree with TRBD2. Per germline, CDR1 MRHNA and CDR2 SNTAGT. The CDR3 covers 15 residues. Trimming cost V 4 bases and J 2 bases; bases outside gene matches: 1. CDR3 bases: TGTGCCAGCAGTGGACTAGCGGGGGACACAGATACGCAGTATTTT. Encoded protein: CASSGLAGDTDTQYF.

CDR3 residues: CASSLLRTGEAFF. In nucleotides, the CDR3 is TGTGCCAGCAGCCTCCTGCGGACGGGGGAAGCTTTCTTT. The chain carries TRBV13 and TRBJ1-1, with D uncertain. CDR3 length: 13 residues. Deletions cut 5 bases from V and 8 bases from J, with 15 bases between. Germline V gives CDR1 PRHDT, CDR2 FYEKMQ (reference sequence).

The chain uses TRBV28 and TRBJ1-1; D may be TRBD1 (6 bases). V lost 0 bases, J lost 4 bases, and 9 bases lay in between. This CDR3 is built from 14 residues. CDR1 and CDR2 from the germline V gene are MDHEN and SYDVKM. CDR3 region: CASSLWGASTEAFF. The CDR3 nucleotides read TGTGCCAGCAGTTTATGGGGGGCAAGCACTGAAGCTTTCTTT.

The genes are TRBV30 and TRBJ1-1; TRBD1 matches at 7 bases. There are 17 residues in the CDR3. The germline gives CDR1 GTSNPN, CDR2 SVGIG (reference sequence). After removal of 2 bases from V and 0 bases from J, the junction contained 12 bases not matched to a gene. The CDR3 sequence: CAWSIWDSDLMNTEAFF. The CDR3 DNA reads as TGTGCCTGGAGTATCTGGGACAGTGATCTCATGAACACTGAAGCTTTCTTT. The entire variable domain, with the rest obtained from reference TRBV30 and TRBJ1-1, is as follows: SQTIHQWPATLVQPVGSPLSLECTVEGTSNPNLYWYRQAAGRGLQLLFYSVGIGQISSEVPQNLSASRPQDRQFILSSKKLLLSDSGFYLCAWSIWDSDLMNTEAFFGQGTRLTVV.